The text below deals with one TCR beta chain. The specificity of this receptor is unknown. No qualities accompany the bases; no much larger clone lies one base away. TCRdb records Illumina HiSeq 2500 as the sequencer. Quantitative 5'-RACE with molecular barcodes was the method used to prepare the TCR beta libraries. As for the authors' bioinformatics: To identify disease-linked TCR variants, a new computational method was used, one built on a probabilistic model of VDJ rearrangement. Using fastp at Q25 and MiXCR, TCRdb reprocessed the public reads and kept productive beta chains. Duplicate CDR3 protein sequences are folded into a single record with the most common DNA and genes. TCRdb's processing, not the study's, gives the V and J calls here. The sample includes tens of thousands of distinct CDR3 sequences, with 8% to 13% observed a single time. Of the sample, 1.4% is held by the ten largest clones.

This sample stems from a study of CD8 T cells in ankylosing spondylitis (dated by TCRdb to the late 2010s). Broadly, across the study: To find TCR variants linked to disease, the study profiled T cell receptor beta repertoires in ankylosing spondylitis patients and healthy donors. The whole study cohort included 90 to 120 healthy donors and around 24 ankylosing spondylitis patients. Peripheral blood was sampled, and synovial fluid was additionally collected from ankylosing spondylitis patients.

Unmatched junction bases come to 10, with V trimmed by 3 bases and J by 0 bases. The germline V gene (reference sequence) specifies LGHDT as CDR1 and YNNKEL as CDR2. Inclusive of the bounding cysteine and phenylalanine, the CDR3 is 18 residues long. Only the CDR3 region is kept as DNA, spanning 54 bases read in frame from base 1. Overall results and qualifications from the work: A CD8+ phenotype was shown by the disease-linked clones, which were found at relatively low frequencies in peripheral blood. Blood from ankylosing spondylitis patients appeared to be characterized by a TCR beta motif composed of about eight highly homologous amino acid variants. The disease-linked clones were reported as significantly enriched in matched synovial fluid samples from ankylosing spondylitis patients. Some motif variants were previously reported in synovial fluid and blood of reactive arthritis patients, suggesting common disease-initiation mechanisms.

The chain was built from TRBV3-1 and TRBJ2-2, with 7 middle bases fitting TRBD1. The sequencing sample was made of blood, either unsorted or a sorted T cell fraction (not recorded which). The TCR was taken from a male donor with ankylosing spondylitis or in good health (not recorded which). The base sequence is TGTGCCAGCAGCCAGCCATTCAGGGGGAGCGCGAACACCGGGGAGCTGTTTTTT. Its translation is CASSQPFRGSANTGELFF. Where the CDR3 stops, the reference TRBV3-1 and TRBJ2-2 genes take over; the full variable domain is DTAVSQTPKYLVTQMGNDKSIKCEQNLGHDTMYWYKQDSKKFLKIMFSYNNKELIINETVPNRFSPKSPDKAHLNLHINSLELGDSAVYFCASSQPFRGSANTGELFFGEGSRLTVL.